Listed here are 20 T cell receptor beta chains from one sample, sequenced in a study of cytomegalovirus exposure and HLA in healthy donors. The PCR made use of 60 Vbeta and 13 Jbeta primers. This table comes from immunoSEQ multiplex PCR, and its TCRdb copy is limited to in-frame clones, with some not included. The sample consists of about 140,000 clones, about 66% of them appearing once. Specimen: PBMCs. The source is a male donor in good health and CMV-seronegative.

The CDR3: CASSPSHSNQPQHF. The CDR3 nucleotides are TGTGCCAGCTCACCATCACATAGCAATCAGCCCCAGCATTTT. V is TRBV18 and J is TRBJ1-5; no reliable D call. The germline V and J ends were trimmed by 2 bases and 0 bases, with 5 bases remaining between them. This CDR3 spans 14 amino acids. Germline loops: CDR1 KGHSH, CDR2 LQKENI.

In its sample, this clone was seen a few times. The chain joins TRBV5-6 to TRBJ1-3; D gene ambiguous. This CDR3 has 13 amino acids. Germline lookup yields CDR1 SGHDT and CDR2 YYEEEE. The V gene lost 6 bases and the J gene lost 2 bases, with 9 bases spanning the gap. CDR3 sequence reads: CASNPPAGNTIYF. The CDR3 nucleotides are TGTGCCAGCAACCCCCCGGCTGGAAACACCATATATTTT.

The chain combines TRBV7-6 with TRBJ2-3, with 15 bases aligning to TRBD2. Germline values: CDR1 SGHVS, CDR2 FNYEAQ. This CDR3 has 20 amino acids. Trimming took 5 bases from V and 0 from J; bases not matched to a gene: 12. CDR3 loop: CASSLTGLAGGDYSTDTQYF. CDR3 in DNA: TGTGCCAGCAGCCTGACGGGACTAGCGGGGGGCGATTATAGCACAGATACGCAGTATTTT.

The CDR3 reads CASSAGLAGSYEQYF. The CDR3 nucleotides are TGTGCCAGTTCCGCGGGACTAGCGGGGTCCTACGAGCAGTACTTC. The V gene is TRBV7-9, the J gene TRBJ2-7, with 13 positions matching TRBD2. J lost 1 base, V lost 9 bases, and 6 bases had no gene match. CDR1 and CDR2 from the germline V gene are SEHNR and FQNEAQ (reference sequence). The CDR3 contains 15 residues.

This chain connects TRBV19 to TRBJ1-4; tentatively, D is TRBD1 (5 bases). CDR3 length: 15 amino acids. CDR1 and CDR2 (germline): LNHDA, SQIVND (reference sequence). Trimming left V 4 bases short and J 5 bases short, with 14 bases between. As DNA, the CDR3 is TGTGCCAGTAGTACCGACGGACAAGCGAATGAAAAACTGTTTTTT. Amino acids: CASSTDGQANEKLFF.

This sequence joins TRBV11-2 and TRBJ1-6, with 7 bases that match TRBD1. CDR3 length equals 15 residues. The trim removed 1 base at V and 5 bases at J, leaving 2 bases unmatched. CDR1 is SGHAT, CDR2 FQNNGV, per germline. The CDR3 protein is CASSLVGTDNSPLHF. Here the CDR3 DNA reads TGTGCCAGCAGCTTAGTGGGGACAGATAATTCACCCCTCCACTTT.

The chain recombines TRBV4-3 with TRBJ2-3; a possible D gene is TRBD2 (5 bases). CDR1 and CDR2 (germline): LGHNA, YSLEER. The V gene lost 0 bases and the J gene lost 6 bases, with 10 bases spanning the gap. This CDR3 has 14 residues. CDR3 loop: CASSQDSDGDTQYF. CDR3 in DNA: TGCGCCAGCAGCCAAGATAGCGACGGGGATACGCAGTATTTT.

This chain joins TRBV28 and TRBJ2-5; 14 nucleotides line up with TRBD2. This CDR3 comprises 18 residues. Germline CDR1 is MDHEN and CDR2 is SYDVKM. V was pared by 6 bases and J by 1 base, with 10 bases of the junction left unmatched. Here the CDR3 DNA reads TGTGCCAGCAGGATCGGGACTAGCGGGGGCCCCTCCCAAGAGACCCAGTACTTC. Its protein product is CASRIGTSGGPSQETQYF.

This clone has only one observation. The genes are TRBV2 and TRBJ1-2; TRBD1 is a possible D gene (6 bases). The CDR3 loop spans 15 amino acids. CDR1 SNHLY and CDR2 FYNNEI come from the germline V gene. V dropped 6 bases and J dropped 5 bases, with 19 bases sitting between them. CDR3 DNA: TGTGCCAGCAGCGAACAGGGCTCGGTTTGGTATGGCTACACCTTC. Translated: CASSEQGSVWYGYTF.

The V gene is TRBV7-9, the J gene TRBJ1-6; 7 bases line up with TRBD1. The CDR3 is 15 amino acids. CDR1 is SEHNR and CDR2 is FQNEAQ in the germline V gene (reference sequence). Trimming took 5 bases from V and 7 from J; bases not matched to a gene: 8. In nucleotides, the CDR3 is TGTGCCAGCAGCGCCCAGGGACAGACGAATTCACCCCTCCACTTT. Its protein is CASSAQGQTNSPLHF. Variable domain in full (rest from reference TRBV7-9 and TRBJ1-6): DTGVSQNPRHKITKRGQNVTFRCDPISEHNRLYWYRQTLGQGPEFLTYFQNEAQLEKSRLLSDRFSAERPKGSFSTLEIQRTEQGDSAMYLCASSAQGQTNSPLHFGNGTRLTVT.

This chain joins TRBV28 and TRBJ1-5; no reliable D call. The CDR3 has 13 amino acids. The germline V gene encodes CDR1 MDHEN and CDR2 SYDVKM. With 6 bases removed from V and 0 bases from J, the gap between germline ends came to 6 bases. Written as DNA, the CDR3 is TGTGCCAGCAGCCTCTATAGCAATCAGCCCCAGCATTTT. It encodes CASSLYSNQPQHF. Variable domain in full (rest from reference TRBV28 and TRBJ1-5): DVKVTQSSRYLVKRTGEKVFLECVQDMDHENMFWYRQDPGLGLRLIYFSYDVKMKEKGDIPEGYSVSREKKERFSLILESASTNQTSMYLCASSLYSNQPQHFGDGTRLSIL.

The chain links TRBV27 to TRBJ2-6, with 7 bases identical to TRBD2. The CDR3 has 20 amino acids. Germline loops: CDR1 MNHEY, CDR2 SMNVEV (reference sequence). Unmatched junction bases numbered 13, after V lost 2 bases and J lost 0 bases. CDR3 residues: CASSLVKGGFIYSGANVLTF. DNA of the CDR3: TGTGCCAGCAGTTTAGTGAAGGGAGGGTTTATCTACTCTGGGGCCAACGTCCTGACTTTC.

The rearrangement joins TRBV6-1 to TRBJ1-1; D not certain. The germline gives CDR1 MNHNS, CDR2 SASEGT. The germline V and J ends were trimmed by 4 bases and 5 bases, with 14 bases remaining between them. CDR3 length equals 14 residues. The DNA of the CDR3 is TGTGCCAGCAGTGTCTCAGGAGGGTTGACTGAAGCTTTCTTT. Translation gives CASSVSGGLTEAFF.

The genes are TRBV10-1 and TRBJ2-1; 8 nucleotides align to TRBD2. J was trimmed by 8 bases and V by 5 bases; bases with no gene match: 11. The CDR3 runs to 15 residues. In germline, CDR1 is WNHNN, CDR2 SYGVQD (reference sequence). DNA for the CDR3: TGCGCCAGCAGTTCAGCGGGGGTAATACAAGATGAGCAGTTCTTC. This gives the protein CASSSAGVIQDEQFF.

This chain uses TRBV28 with TRBJ1-1, with 11 bases lining up with TRBD1. Trimming took 8 bases from V and 5 from J; bases not matched to a gene: 7. The CDR3 sequence is 14 residues long. CDR1 is MDHEN, CDR2 SYDVKM, per germline. This CDR3 reads CASGTGGGETEAFF. The DNA for the CDR3 is TGTGCCAGCGGGACAGGGGGGGGAGAGACTGAAGCTTTCTTT.

CDR3 region: CASSLSYGGYTF. CDR3 nucleotide sequence: TGTGCCAGCAGCTTAAGTTACGGTGGCTACACCTTC. The chain uses TRBV7-9 and TRBJ1-2; no clear D gene. V lost 2 bases, J lost 7 bases, and 8 bases lay in between. Per germline, CDR1 SEHNR and CDR2 FQNEAQ (reference sequence). The CDR3 is 12 amino acids.

The chain is built from TRBV4-3 and TRBJ2-3; no clear D. V was shortened by 4 bases and J by 1 base, with 9 bases between the two germline ends. This CDR3 has 14 residues. Germline CDR1 and CDR2: LGHNA and YSLEER. The DNA for the CDR3 is TGCGCCAGCAGCCCGTCCTTCGGCACAGATACGCAGTATTTT. Encoded protein: CASSPSFGTDTQYF.

V usage is TRBV11-2 and J usage is TRBJ2-7; D unresolved. Trimming shortened V by 3 bases and J by 3 bases, and 6 bases separated the two germline ends. Germline V lookup: CDR1 SGHAT, CDR2 FQNNGV. There are 12 residues in the CDR3. The CDR3 here is CASSFSIYEQYF. CDR3 bases: TGTGCCAGCAGCTTTTCAATCTACGAGCAGTACTTC.

The CDR3 protein is CASSPSPDTEAFF. The CDR3 DNA is TGTGCCAGCTCACCCTCCCCTGACACTGAAGCTTTCTTT. The rearrangement joins TRBV18 to TRBJ1-1; D gene ambiguous. Germline V gives CDR1 KGHSH, CDR2 LQKENI. The CDR3 contains 13 residues. The germline V and J ends were trimmed by 3 bases and 3 bases, with 8 bases remaining between them.

The chain couples TRBV6-1 to TRBJ1-4; unclear D gene. The CDR3 is made up of 13 amino acids. V gave up 0 bases and J gave up 8 bases, with 7 bases separating them. Germline assignment: CDR1 MNHNS and CDR2 SASEGT. The CDR3 DNA follows: TGTGCCAGCAGTGAAGCAACTATCGAAAAACTGTTTTTT. It translates to CASSEATIEKLFF.